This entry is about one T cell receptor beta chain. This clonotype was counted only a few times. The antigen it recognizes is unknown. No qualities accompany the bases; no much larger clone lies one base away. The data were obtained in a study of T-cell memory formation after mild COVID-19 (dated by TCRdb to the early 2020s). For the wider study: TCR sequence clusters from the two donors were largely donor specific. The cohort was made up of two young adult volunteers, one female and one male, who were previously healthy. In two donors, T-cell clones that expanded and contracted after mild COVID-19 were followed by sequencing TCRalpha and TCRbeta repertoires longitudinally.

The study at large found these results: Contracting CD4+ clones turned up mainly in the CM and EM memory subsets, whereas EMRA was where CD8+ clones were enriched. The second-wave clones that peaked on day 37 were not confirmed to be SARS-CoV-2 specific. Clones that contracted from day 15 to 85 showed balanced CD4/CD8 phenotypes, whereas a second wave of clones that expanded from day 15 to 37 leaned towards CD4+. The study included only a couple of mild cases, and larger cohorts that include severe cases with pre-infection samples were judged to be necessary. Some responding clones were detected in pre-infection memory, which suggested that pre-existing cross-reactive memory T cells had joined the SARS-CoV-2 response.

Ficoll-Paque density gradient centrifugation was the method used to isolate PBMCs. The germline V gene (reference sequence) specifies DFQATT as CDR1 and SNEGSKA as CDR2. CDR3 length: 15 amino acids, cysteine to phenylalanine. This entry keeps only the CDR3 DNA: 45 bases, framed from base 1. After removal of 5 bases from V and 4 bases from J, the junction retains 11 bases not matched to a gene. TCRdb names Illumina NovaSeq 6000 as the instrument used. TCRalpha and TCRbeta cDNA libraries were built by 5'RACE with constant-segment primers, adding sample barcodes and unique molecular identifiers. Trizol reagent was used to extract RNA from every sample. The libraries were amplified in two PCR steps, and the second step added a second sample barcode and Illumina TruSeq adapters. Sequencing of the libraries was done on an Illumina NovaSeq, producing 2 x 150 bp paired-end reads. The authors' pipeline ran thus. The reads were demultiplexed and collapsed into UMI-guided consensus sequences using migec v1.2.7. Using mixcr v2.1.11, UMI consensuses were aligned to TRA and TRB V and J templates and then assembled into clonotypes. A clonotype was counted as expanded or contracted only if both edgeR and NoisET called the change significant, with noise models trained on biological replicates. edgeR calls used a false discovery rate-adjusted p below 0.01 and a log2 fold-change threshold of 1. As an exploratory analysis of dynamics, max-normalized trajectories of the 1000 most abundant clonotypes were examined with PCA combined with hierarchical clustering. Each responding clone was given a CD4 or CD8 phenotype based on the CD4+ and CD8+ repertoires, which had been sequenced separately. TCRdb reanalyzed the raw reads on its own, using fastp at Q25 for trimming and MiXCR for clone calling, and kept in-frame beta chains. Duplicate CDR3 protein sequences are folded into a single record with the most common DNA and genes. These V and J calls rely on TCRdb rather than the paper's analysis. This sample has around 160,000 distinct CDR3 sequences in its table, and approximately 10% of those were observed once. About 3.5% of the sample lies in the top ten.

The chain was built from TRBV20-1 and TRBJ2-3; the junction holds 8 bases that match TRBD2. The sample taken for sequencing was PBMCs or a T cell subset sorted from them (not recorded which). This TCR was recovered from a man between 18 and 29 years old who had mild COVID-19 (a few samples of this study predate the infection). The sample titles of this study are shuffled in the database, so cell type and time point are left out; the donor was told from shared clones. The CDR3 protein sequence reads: CSAPTRGGLADTQYF. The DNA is TGCAGTGCTCCCACACGGGGGGGCCTGGCAGATACGCAGTATTTT.